Detailed here is one T cell receptor beta chain. Authors' data handling: Reference gene primer amplification yielded estimated nucleated cell counts. Libraries were prepared by immunoSEQ multiplex PCR; TCRdb keeps only in-frame clonotypes and omits some of them. D and trimming come from the DNA, and the V and J calls and clone size come from that table. The top ten hold 9.1% of the sample, which has 75,000 to 80,000 clones, about 85% seen once. The entry originates in a study of blood T cell repertoires in COVID-19. About the research overall: Both acute and convalescent COVID-19 samples were obtained from the United States, Italy and Spain. PBMCs, B-cell-depleted T cells, or T cells were the source of the cDNA or gDNA that made up the material.

V gave up 0 bases and J gave up 1 base, with 10 bases separating them. The germline gives CDR1 SGDLS, CDR2 YYNGEE. This CDR3 is 15 amino acids long. The genes are TRBV9 and TRBJ1-1; D is uncertain. The receptor comes from a human donor in a cohort sampled during active COVID-19. The sequencing sample was made of peripheral blood. CDR3 coding DNA: TGTGCCAGCAGCGTAGCTCCAGGCCAGAACACTGAAGCTTTCTTT. Translation gives CASSVAPGQNTEAFF.